Listed here are 2 T cell receptor beta chains from one sample, sequenced in a study of molecular identifiers for immune sequencing clone quantification. TCRdb ran MiXCR on the PCR reads and lists one entry per CDR3 protein. The sample records under 600,000 distinct CDR3 sequences, under 30% being singletons. Material for sequencing was naive CD8+ T cells from blood, with Jurkat cell RNA spiked in. Subset described: FACS-sorted CD8+CD4-CCR7+CD45RA+ naive T cells. All receptors come from a human donor in good health. Some libraries in this study had Jurkat cell RNA spiked in.

A few counts support this clonotype. V and J are TRBV9 and TRBJ2-7; 7 bases line up with TRBD1. The length of the CDR3 is 16 residues. Germline assignment: CDR1 SGDLS and CDR2 YYNGEE. V dropped 3 bases and J dropped 3; count of bases not matched to a gene: 12. CDR3 loop: CASSASGTEHHYEQYF. In DNA, the CDR3 is TGTGCCAGCAGCGCTTCCGGGACAGAACACCACTACGAGCAGTACTTC. Combining the CDR3 with reference TRBV9 and TRBJ2-7 gives the whole variable domain DSGVTQTPKHLITATGQRVTLRCSPRSGDLSVYWYQQSLDQGLQFLIQYYNGEERAKGNILERFSAQQFPDLHSELNLSSLELGDSALYFCASSASGTEHHYEQYFGPGTRLTVT.

In this sample, this clonotype turned up a few times. The chain joins TRBV5-1 to TRBJ2-7, with 7 bases matching TRBD1. The CDR3 has 14 amino acids. Germline CDR1 SGHRS, CDR2 YFSETQ. Trimming cost V 4 bases and J 5 bases; bases outside gene matches: 9. The CDR3 loop is CASSAETGVDEQYF. The CDR3 region has the DNA TGCGCCAGCAGCGCAGAAACAGGGGTCGACGAGCAGTACTTC.